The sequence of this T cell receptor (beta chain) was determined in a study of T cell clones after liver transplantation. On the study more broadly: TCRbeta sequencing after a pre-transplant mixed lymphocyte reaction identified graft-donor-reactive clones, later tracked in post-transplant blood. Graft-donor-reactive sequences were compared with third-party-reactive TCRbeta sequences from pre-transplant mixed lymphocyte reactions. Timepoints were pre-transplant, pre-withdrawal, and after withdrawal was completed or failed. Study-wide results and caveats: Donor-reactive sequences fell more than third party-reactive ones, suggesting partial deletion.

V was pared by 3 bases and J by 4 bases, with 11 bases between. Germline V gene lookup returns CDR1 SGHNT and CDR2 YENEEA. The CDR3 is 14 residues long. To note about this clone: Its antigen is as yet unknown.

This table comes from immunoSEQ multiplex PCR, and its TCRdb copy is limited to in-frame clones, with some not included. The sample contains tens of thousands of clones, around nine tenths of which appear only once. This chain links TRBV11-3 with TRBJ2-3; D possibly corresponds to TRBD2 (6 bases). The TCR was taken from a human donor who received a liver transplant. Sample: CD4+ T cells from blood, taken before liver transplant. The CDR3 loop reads CASSFEGGSDTQYF. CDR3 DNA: TGTGCCAGCAGCTTTGAGGGAGGATCAGATACGCAGTATTTT.